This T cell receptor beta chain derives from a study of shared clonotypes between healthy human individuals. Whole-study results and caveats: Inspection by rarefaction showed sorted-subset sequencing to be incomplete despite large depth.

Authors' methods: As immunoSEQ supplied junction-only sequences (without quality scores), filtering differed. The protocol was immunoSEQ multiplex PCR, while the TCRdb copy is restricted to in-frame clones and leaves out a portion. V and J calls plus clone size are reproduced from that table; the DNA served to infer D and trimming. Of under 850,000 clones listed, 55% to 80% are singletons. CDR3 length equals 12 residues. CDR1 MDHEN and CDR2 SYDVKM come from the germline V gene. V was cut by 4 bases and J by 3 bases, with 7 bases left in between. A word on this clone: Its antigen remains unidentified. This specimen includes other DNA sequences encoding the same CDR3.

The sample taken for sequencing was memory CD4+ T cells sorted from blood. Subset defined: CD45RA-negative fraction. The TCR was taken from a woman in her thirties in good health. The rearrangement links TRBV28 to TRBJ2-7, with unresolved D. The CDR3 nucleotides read TGTGCCAGCAGTTACGGAAGCTACGAGCAGTACTTC. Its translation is CASSYGSYEQYF.